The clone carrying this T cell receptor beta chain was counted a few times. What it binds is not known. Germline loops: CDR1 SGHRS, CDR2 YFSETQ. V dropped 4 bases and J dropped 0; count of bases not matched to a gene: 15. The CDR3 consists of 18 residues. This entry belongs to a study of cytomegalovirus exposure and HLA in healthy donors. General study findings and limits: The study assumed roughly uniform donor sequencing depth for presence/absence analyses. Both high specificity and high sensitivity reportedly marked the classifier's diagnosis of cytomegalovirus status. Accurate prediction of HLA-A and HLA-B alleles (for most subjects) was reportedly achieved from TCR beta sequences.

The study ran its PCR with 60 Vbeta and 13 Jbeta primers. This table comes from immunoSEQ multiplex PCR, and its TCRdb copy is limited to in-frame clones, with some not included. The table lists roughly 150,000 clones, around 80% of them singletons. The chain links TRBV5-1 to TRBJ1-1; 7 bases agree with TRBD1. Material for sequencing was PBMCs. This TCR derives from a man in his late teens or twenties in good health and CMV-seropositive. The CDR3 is CASSPLGQVGYMNTEAFF. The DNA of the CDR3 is TGCGCCAGCAGCCCTCTAGGACAGGTTGGGTACATGAACACTGAAGCTTTCTTT.